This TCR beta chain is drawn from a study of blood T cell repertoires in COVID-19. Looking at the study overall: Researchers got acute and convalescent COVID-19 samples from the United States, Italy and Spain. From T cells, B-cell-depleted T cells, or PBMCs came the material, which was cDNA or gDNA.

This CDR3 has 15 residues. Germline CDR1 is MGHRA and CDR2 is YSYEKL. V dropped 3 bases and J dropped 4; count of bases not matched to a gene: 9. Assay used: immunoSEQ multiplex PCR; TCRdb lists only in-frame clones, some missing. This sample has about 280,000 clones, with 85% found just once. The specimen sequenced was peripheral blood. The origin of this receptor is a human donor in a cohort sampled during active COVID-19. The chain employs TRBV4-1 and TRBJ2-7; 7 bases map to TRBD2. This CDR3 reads CASSQSGRAQYEQYF. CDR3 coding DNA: TGCGCCAGCAGCCAGTCGGGGAGGGCCCAATACGAGCAGTACTTC.